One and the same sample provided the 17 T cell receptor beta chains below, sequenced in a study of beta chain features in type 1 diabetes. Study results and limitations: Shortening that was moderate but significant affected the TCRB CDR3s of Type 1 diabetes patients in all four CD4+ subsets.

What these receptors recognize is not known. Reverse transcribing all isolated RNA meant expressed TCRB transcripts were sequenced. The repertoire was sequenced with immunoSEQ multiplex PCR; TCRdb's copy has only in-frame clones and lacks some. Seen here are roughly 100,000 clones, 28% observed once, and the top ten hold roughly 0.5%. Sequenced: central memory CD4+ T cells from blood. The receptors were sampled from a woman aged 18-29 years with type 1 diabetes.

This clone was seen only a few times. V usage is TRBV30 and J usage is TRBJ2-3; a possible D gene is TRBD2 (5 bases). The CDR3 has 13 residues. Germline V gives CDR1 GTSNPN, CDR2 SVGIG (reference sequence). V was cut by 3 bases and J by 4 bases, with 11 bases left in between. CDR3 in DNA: TGTGCCTGGAGCCGGGATGGCCCAGATACGCAGTATTTT. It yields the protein CAWSRDGPDTQYF.

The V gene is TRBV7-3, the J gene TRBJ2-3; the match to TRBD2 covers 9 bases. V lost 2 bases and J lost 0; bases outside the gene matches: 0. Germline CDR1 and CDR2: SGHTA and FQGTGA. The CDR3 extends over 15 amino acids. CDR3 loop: CASSLLAGSTDTQYF. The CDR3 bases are TGTGCCAGCAGCTTACTAGCGGGAAGCACAGATACGCAGTATTTT. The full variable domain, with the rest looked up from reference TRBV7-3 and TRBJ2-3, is GAGVSQTPSNKVTEKGKYVELRCDPISGHTALYWYRQSLGQGPEFLIYFQGTGAADDSGLPNDRFFAVRPEGSVSTLKIQRTERGDSAVYLCASSLLAGSTDTQYFGPGTRLTVL.

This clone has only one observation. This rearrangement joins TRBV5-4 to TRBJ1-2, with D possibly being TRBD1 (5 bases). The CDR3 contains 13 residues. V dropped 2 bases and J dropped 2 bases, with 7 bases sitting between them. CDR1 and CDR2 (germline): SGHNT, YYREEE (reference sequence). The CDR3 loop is CASSFKGNYGYTF. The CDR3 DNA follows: TGTGCCAGCAGCTTCAAGGGGAACTATGGCTACACCTTC. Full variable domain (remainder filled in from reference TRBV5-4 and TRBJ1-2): ETGVTQSPTHLIKTRGQQVTLRCSSQSGHNTVSWYQQALGQGPQFIFQYYREEENGRGNFPPRFSGLQFPNYSSELNVNALELDDSALYLCASSFKGNYGYTFGSGTRLTVV.

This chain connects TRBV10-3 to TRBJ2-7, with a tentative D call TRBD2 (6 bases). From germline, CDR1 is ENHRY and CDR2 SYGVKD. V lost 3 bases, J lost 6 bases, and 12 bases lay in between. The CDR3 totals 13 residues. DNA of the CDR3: TGTGCCATCAGTGACGGGAGAACCAGCGAGCAGTACGTC. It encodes CAISDGRTSEQYV.

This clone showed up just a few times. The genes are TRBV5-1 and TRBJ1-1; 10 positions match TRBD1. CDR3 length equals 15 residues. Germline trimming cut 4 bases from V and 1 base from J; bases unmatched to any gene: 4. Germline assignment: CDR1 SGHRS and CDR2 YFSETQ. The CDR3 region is CASSQGTGENTEAFF. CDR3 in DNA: TGCGCCAGCAGCCAAGGGACAGGGGAGAACACTGAAGCTTTCTTT.

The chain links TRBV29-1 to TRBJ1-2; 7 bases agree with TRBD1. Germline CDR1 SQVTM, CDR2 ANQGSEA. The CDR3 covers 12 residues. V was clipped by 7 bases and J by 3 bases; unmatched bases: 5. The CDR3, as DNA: TGCAGCGGGATAGACAGGGACTATGGCTACACCTTC. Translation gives CSGIDRDYGYTF.

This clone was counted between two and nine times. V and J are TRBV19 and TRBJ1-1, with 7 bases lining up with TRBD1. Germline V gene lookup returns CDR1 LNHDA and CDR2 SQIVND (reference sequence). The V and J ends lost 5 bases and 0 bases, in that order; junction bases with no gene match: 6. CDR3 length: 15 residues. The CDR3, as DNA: TGTGCCAGTAGTCTCGATGGACAGGTGAACACTGAAGCTTTCTTT. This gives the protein CASSLDGQVNTEAFF. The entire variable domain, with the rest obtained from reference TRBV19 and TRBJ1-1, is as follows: DGGITQSPKYLFRKEGQNVTLSCEQNLNHDAMYWYRQDPGQGLRLIYYSQIVNDFQKGDIAEGYSVSREKKESFPLTVTSAQKNPTAFYLCASSLDGQVNTEAFFGQGTRLTVV.

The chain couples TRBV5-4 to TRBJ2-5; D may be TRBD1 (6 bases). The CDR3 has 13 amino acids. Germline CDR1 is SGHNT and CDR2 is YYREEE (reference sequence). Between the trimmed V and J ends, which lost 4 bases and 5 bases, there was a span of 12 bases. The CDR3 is CASSKTGWETQYF. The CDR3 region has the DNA TGTGCCAGCAGCAAAACAGGGTGGGAGACCCAGTACTTC. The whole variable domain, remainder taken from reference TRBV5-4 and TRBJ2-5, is ETGVTQSPTHLIKTRGQQVTLRCSSQSGHNTVSWYQQALGQGPQFIFQYYREEENGRGNFPPRFSGLQFPNYSSELNVNALELDDSALYLCASSKTGWETQYFGPGTRLLVL.

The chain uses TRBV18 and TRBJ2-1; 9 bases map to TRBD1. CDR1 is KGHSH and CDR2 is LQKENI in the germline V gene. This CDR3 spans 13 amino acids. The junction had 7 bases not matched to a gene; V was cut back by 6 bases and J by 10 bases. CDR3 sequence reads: CASSTQGAGEQFF. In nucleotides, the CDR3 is TGTGCCAGCTCCACACAGGGGGCAGGGGAGCAGTTCTTC. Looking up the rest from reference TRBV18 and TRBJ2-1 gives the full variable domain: NAGVMQNPRHLVRRRGQEARLRCSPMKGHSHVYWYRQLPEEGLKFMVYLQKENIIDESGMPKERFSAEFPKEGPSILRIQQVVRGDSAAYFCASSTQGAGEQFFGPGTRLTVL.

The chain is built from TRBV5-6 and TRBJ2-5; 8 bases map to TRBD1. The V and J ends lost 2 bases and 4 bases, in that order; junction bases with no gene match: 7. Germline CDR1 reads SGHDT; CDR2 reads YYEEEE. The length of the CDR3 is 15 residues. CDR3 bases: TGTGCCAGCAGCTTTTGGTCAGGGGGCCGAGAGACCCAGTACTTC. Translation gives CASSFWSGGRETQYF.

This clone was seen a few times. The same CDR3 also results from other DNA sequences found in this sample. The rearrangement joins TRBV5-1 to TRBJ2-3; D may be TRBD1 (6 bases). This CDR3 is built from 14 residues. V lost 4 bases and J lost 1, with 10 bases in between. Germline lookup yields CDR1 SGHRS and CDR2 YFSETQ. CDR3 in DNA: TGCGCCAGCAGCCGGGACAAGGGCACAGATACGCAGTATTTT. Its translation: CASSRDKGTDTQYF.

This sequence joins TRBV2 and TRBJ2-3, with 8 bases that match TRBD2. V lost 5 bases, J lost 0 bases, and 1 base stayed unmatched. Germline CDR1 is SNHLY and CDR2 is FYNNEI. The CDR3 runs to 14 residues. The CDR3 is CASSPSGSTDTQYF. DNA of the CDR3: TGTGCCAGCAGTCCTAGCGGGAGCACAGATACGCAGTATTTT.

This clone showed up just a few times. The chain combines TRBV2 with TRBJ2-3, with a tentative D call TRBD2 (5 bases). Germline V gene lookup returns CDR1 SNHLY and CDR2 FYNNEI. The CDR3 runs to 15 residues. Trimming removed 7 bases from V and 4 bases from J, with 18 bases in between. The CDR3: CASKALASEADTQYF. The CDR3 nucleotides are TGTGCCAGCAAGGCTCTAGCATCTGAGGCAGATACGCAGTATTTT.

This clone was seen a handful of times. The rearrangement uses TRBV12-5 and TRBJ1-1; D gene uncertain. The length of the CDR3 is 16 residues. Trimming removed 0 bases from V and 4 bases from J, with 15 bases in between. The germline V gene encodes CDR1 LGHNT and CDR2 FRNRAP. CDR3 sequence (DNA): TGTGCTAGTGGTTTGGTACTGACGCCGGCGGGCACTGAAGCTTTCTTT. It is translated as CASGLVLTPAGTEAFF.

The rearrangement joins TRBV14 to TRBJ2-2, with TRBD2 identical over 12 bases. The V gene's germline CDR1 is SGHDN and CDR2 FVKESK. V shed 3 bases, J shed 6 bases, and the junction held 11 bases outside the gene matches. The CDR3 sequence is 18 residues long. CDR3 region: CASSQLTSGSIDAGELFF. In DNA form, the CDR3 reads TGTGCCAGCAGCCAGTTGACTAGCGGGAGTATCGATGCCGGGGAGCTGTTTTTT.

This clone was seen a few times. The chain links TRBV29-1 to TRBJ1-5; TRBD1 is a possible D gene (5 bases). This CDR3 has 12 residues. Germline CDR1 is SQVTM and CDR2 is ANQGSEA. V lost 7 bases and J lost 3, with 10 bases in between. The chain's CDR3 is CSARDSNQPQHF. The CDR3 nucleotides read TGCAGCGCCCGGGACTCCAATCAGCCCCAGCATTTT.

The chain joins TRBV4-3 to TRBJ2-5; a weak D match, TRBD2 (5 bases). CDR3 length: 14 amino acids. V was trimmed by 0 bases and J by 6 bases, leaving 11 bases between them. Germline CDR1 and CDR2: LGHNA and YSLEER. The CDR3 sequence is CASSQERGTKTQYF. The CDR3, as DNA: TGCGCCAGCAGCCAAGAACGGGGTACTAAGACCCAGTACTTC.